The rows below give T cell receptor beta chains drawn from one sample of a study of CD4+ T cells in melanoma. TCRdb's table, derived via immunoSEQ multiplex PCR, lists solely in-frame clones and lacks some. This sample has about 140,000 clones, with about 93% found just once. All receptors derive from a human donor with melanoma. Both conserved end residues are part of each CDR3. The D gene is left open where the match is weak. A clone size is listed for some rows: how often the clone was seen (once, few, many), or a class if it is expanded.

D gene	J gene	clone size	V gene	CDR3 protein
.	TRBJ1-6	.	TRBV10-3	CAISTGGRLVNSPLHF
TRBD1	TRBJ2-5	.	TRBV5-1	CASSFQGAIQETQYF
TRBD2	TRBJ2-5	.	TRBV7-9	CASSLAGGGETQYF
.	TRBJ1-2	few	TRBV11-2	CASSPGQSYGYTF
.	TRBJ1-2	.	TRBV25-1	CASSVAGLDGYTF
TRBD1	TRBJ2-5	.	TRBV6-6	CASLKGTAVGETQYF
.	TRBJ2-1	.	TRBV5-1	CASSPRGSYNEQFF
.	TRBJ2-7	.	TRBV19	CASSIDSGQFVEQYF
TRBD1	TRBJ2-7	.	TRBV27	CASSRRTGAHEQYF
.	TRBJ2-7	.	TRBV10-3	CATGPSEWEQYF
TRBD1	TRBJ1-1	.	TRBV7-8	CASSLNADRGNTEAFF
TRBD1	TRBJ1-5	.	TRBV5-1	CASSSDGTGAQPQHF
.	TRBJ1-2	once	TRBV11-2	CAIRLGNGYTF
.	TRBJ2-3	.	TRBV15	CATSRGGTDTQYF
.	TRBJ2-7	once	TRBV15	CATSRDLNRGLGYEQYF
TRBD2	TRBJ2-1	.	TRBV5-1	CASSQRNTRGGSYNEQFF
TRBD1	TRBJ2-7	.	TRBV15	CATSRDVGQPGHEQYF
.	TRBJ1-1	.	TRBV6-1	CASRLQGNTEAFF
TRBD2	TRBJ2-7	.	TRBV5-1	CASSLGLAGAPKVF
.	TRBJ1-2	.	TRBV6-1	CASSEQGSESYTF
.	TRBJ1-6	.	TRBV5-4	CASSHETITGPIYNSPLHF
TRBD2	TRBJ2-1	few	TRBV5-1	CASRIAGDSYNEQFF
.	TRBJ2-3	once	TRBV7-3	CASSYGRAGNTDTQYF
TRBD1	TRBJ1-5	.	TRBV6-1	CASSEEGGYSNQPQHF
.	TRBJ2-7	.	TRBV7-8	CASRIEGGAQYF
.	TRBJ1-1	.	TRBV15	CATSRDPGAMGRAFF
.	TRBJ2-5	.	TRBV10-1	CASSEFTNSYQETQYF
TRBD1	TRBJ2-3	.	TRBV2	CASGREDRGPSTDTQYF